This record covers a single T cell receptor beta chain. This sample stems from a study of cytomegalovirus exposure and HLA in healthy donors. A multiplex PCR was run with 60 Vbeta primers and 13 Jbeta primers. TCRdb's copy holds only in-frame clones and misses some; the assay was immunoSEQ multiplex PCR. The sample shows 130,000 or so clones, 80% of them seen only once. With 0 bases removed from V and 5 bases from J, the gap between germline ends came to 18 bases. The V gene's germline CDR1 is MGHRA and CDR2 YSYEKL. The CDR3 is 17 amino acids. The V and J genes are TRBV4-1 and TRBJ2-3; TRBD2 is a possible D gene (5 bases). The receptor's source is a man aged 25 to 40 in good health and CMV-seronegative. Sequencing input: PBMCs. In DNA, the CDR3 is TGCGCCAGCAGCCAAGAAGGGCCCCCCGGGGTCGAAGATACGCAGTATTTT. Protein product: CASSQEGPPGVEDTQYF.